This T cell receptor beta chain comes out of a study of human T cells and chemical hapten exposure. In the library, unique molecular identifiers were attached to individual cDNA molecules. Authors' processing steps: Per sample, the median was around 100,000 TCRs, with values from approximately 25,000 to 650,000. TCRdb called the RACE reads again in MiXCR, with one record for every CDR3 protein. The authors' filters were not applied to this entry. This table holds around 80,000 distinct CDR3 sequences, over 7% found once. CDR3 size: 15 residues. Germline V gene data show CDR1 as SGHVS and CDR2 as FQNEAQ. Deletions cut 5 bases from V and 0 bases from J, with 11 bases between. The time point denotes: healthy volunteer bleed at 6 weeks. Total RNA came from unfractionated whole blood.

This sequence was found in a male donor in good health. Some clones in this sample may be carry-over from other donors' samples. The specimen was whole blood. This chain links TRBV7-8 with TRBJ2-1; D not certain. The CDR3 DNA sequence: TGTGCCAGCAGCCCTGTAAAGGACTCCTACAATGAGCAGTTCTTC. Translated, it gives CASSPVKDSYNEQFF.